This passage covers 24 T cell receptor beta chains from one sample sequenced in a study of shared clonotypes between healthy human individuals. Assay: immunoSEQ multiplex PCR; the TCRdb copy retains only in-frame clones and omits some. The sample consists of about 470,000 clones, roughly 77% of them appearing once. The specimen sequenced was PBMCs. The receptor set was obtained from a woman aged 40 to 50 in good health. Some clones in this sample may be carry-over from other donors' samples.

This clone was observed a few times. The chain has TRBV11-1 and TRBJ2-7, with D possibly TRBD2 on 7 matching bases. The CDR3 spans 14 residues. Per the germline V gene, CDR1 is SGHAT and CDR2 is FQDESV (reference sequence). Trimming removed 4 bases at V and 5 bases at J, with 15 bases between. CDR3 in amino acids: CASSSWGGHDEQYF. The CDR3 DNA follows: TGTGCCAGCAGCTCGTGGGGGGGGCACGACGAGCAGTACTTC.

The CDR3, as DNA: TGTGCCCGGGGAGGACAGCGGGCGGGAACCGGGGAGCTGTTTTTT. This sequence encodes CARGGQRAGTGELFF. The rearrangement links TRBV9 to TRBJ2-2, with D tentatively TRBD1 or TRBD2 (6 bases each). V was pared by 10 bases and J by 5 bases, with 21 bases between. The CDR3 is 15 amino acids. Germline V gives CDR1 SGDLS, CDR2 YYNGEE.

The chain employs TRBV5-4 and TRBJ2-2; D possibly corresponds to TRBD1 (6 bases). This CDR3 region has 15 residues. V gave up 3 bases and J gave up 4 bases, with 13 bases separating them. Germline V gene data show CDR1 as SGHNT and CDR2 as YYREEE (reference sequence). The chain's CDR3 is CASSWEGGGTGELFF. The CDR3 DNA reads TGTGCCAGCAGCTGGGAAGGGGGTGGCACCGGGGAGCTGTTTTTT.

The rearrangement joins TRBV5-6 to TRBJ1-3; 7 bases fit TRBD1. Germline-derived CDR1 and CDR2 are SGHDT and YYEEEE. V gave up 3 bases and J gave up 1 base; unmatched junction bases: 1. This CDR3 has 14 amino acids. Here the CDR3 DNA reads TGTGCCAGCAGCTCCAGGGGGTCTGGAAACACCATATATTTT. Protein: CASSSRGSGNTIYF.

The chain combines TRBV6-6 with TRBJ2-3, with a weak D call TRBD2 (7 bases). Germline CDR1 reads MNHNY; CDR2 reads SVGAGI (reference sequence). The CDR3 contains 16 residues. V gave up 6 bases and J gave up 1 base, with 17 bases separating them. As DNA, the CDR3 is TGTGCCAGCAGAGACACCAGGGGAGGGGGCACAGATACGCAGTATTTT. Its translation is CASRDTRGGGTDTQYF.

The V gene is TRBV7-2, the J gene TRBJ2-5, with D perhaps being TRBD1 or TRBD2 (6 bases each). The V end was cut by 5 bases, the J end by 1 base, with 14 bases between. Germline lookup yields CDR1 SGHTA and CDR2 FQGNSA. This CDR3 has 15 amino acids. CDR3 nucleotides: TGTGCCAGCAGCAGGGATTCGGGGGCCCAAGAGACCCAGTACTTC. It specifies CASSRDSGAQETQYF.

The chain carries TRBV5-6 and TRBJ1-5, with TRBD1 identical over 7 bases. Per germline, CDR1 SGHDT and CDR2 YYEEEE. With V trimmed by 1 base and J by 1 base, 5 bases remained unmatched. This CDR3 is built from 16 residues. This CDR3 reads CASSLTGTVSNQPQHF. CDR3 in DNA: TGTGCCAGCAGCTTGACCGGGACAGTGAGCAATCAGCCCCAGCATTTT.

V and J are TRBV6-1 and TRBJ2-1; D tentatively reads TRBD1 or TRBD2 (5 bases each). Germline V gives CDR1 MNHNS, CDR2 SASEGT. The CDR3 length is 15 residues. V was shortened by 3 bases and J by 2 bases, with 11 bases between the two germline ends. CDR3 nucleotide sequence: TGTGCCAGCAGTGATGGGGACGGAACCTACAATGAGCAGTTCTTC. It encodes CASSDGDGTYNEQFF.

V and J are TRBV5-6 and TRBJ1-1; D is unclear. The CDR3 covers 11 residues. Germline-derived CDR1 and CDR2 are SGHDT and YYEEEE. Deletions cut 4 bases from V and 11 bases from J, with 12 bases between. This CDR3 is CASSMGVMAFF. CDR3 sequence (DNA): TGTGCCAGCAGCATGGGAGTGATGGCTTTCTTT.

CDR3 DNA: TGTGCCACCAAGAAGACTAGTCCCGAGCAGTACTTC. Its translation is CATKKTSPEQYF. The V call is TRBV2, the J call TRBJ2-7; D is perhaps TRBD2 (6 bases). Per germline, CDR1 SNHLY and CDR2 FYNNEI. V lost 10 bases, J lost 6 bases, and 16 bases lay in between. This CDR3 has 12 residues.

The chain recombines TRBV7-9 with TRBJ2-2; 8 bases map to TRBD2. V lost 0 bases and J lost 2; bases outside the gene matches: 5. Germline V gene data show CDR1 as SEHNR and CDR2 as FQNEAQ (reference sequence). This CDR3 contains 17 residues. The CDR3 region has the DNA TGTGCCAGCAGCTTAGCGGGGCTAGCGGGTAACACCGGGGAGCTGTTTTTT. Protein product: CASSLAGLAGNTGELFF.

The rearrangement joins TRBV5-5 to TRBJ1-2; possible D gene TRBD1, 6 bases. The V end was cut by 4 bases, the J end by 7 bases, with 14 bases between. Germline V lookup: CDR1 SGHKS, CDR2 YYEKEE (reference sequence). The length of the CDR3 is 13 residues. CDR3 residues: CASSPPGTSGYTF. The DNA of the CDR3 is TGTGCCAGCAGCCCACCCGGGACAAGTGGCTACACCTTC.

The chain links TRBV18 to TRBJ2-7; D is unresolved. Trimming removed 2 bases from V and 5 bases from J, with 7 bases in between. The CDR3 covers 12 residues. Germline assignment: CDR1 KGHSH and CDR2 LQKENI. In DNA, the CDR3 is TGTGCCAGCTCACCATCCGAGCACGAGCAGTACTTC. Encoded protein: CASSPSEHEQYF.

The chain couples TRBV7-2 to TRBJ1-5, with D unresolved. V lost 6 bases and J 6 bases, leaving 9 bases between the germline ends. Germline V gives CDR1 SGHTA, CDR2 FQGNSA. The CDR3 has 12 amino acids. The CDR3 reads CASSSSAQPQHF. In DNA, the CDR3 is TGTGCCAGCAGTTCATCAGCTCAGCCCCAGCATTTT.

The V call is TRBV4-3, the J call TRBJ1-2; D perhaps matches TRBD1 (5 bases). The V end was cut by 0 bases, the J end by 4 bases, with 12 bases between. The CDR3 extends over 15 amino acids. Germline values: CDR1 LGHNA, CDR2 YSLEER. The CDR3 sequence is CASSQEEGDAYGYTF. The CDR3 nucleotides are TGCGCCAGCAGCCAAGAAGAAGGGGATGCCTATGGCTACACCTTC.

The chain recombines TRBV19 with TRBJ2-3; no clear D. The CDR3 loop spans 17 amino acids. V was pared by 3 bases and J by 1 base, with 17 bases between. Germline loops: CDR1 LNHDA, CDR2 SQIVND (reference sequence). The CDR3 coding sequence is TGTGCCAGTAGTATTAAACTGTCGGGCGGACGCACAGATACGCAGTATTTT. This encodes CASSIKLSGGRTDTQYF.

The V and J genes are TRBV4-2 and TRBJ2-1, with 9 bases lining up with TRBD2. Germline-derived CDR1 and CDR2 are LGHNA and YNFKEQ. V shed 0 bases, J shed 7 bases, and the junction held 7 bases outside the gene matches. CDR3 length: 16 amino acids. CDR3 nucleotide sequence: TGTGCCAGCAGCCAAGATCTTAGCGGGGGCCAGAATGAGCAGTTCTTC. Translated: CASSQDLSGGQNEQFF.

This clone was seen many times. V usage is TRBV10-2 and J usage is TRBJ2-7; weak D call: TRBD2 (5 bases). CDR1 WSHSY and CDR2 SAAADI come from the germline V gene. The ends were cut back, 2 bases at V and 0 bases at J, with 8 bases in the middle. The CDR3 is made up of 14 amino acids. The CDR3 DNA follows: TGCGCCAGCAGTGAGACGGGGTTCTCCTACGAGCAGTACTTC. Translation gives CASSETGFSYEQYF.

The genes are TRBV4-3 and TRBJ2-2; the D gene is possibly TRBD2 (6 bases). Germline V gene lookup returns CDR1 LGHNA and CDR2 YSLEER. The CDR3 covers 16 residues. Trimming cost V 1 base and J 2 bases, with 11 bases left between them. CDR3 DNA: TGCGCCAGCAGCCAAGGGGTAGCGGTTAACACCGGGGAGCTGTTTTTT. Translated: CASSQGVAVNTGELFF.

This clone has a count of ten or more. This sample includes further DNA sequences coding for the same CDR3. The chain uses TRBV5-1 and TRBJ2-7; D is possibly TRBD1 or TRBD2 (6 bases each). V lost 0 bases to trimming and J lost 2 bases, with 9 bases between them. CDR3 length: 14 amino acids. Germline V lookup: CDR1 SGHRS, CDR2 YFSETQ. The CDR3 here is CASSLEGGAYEQYF. Here the CDR3 DNA reads TGCGCCAGCAGCTTGGAGGGGGGCGCCTACGAGCAGTACTTC.

This chain uses TRBV10-2 with TRBJ2-7; 9 bases match TRBD2. There are 15 residues in the CDR3. Germline V gene lookup returns CDR1 WSHSY and CDR2 SAAADI. The V segment lost 1 base and the J segment 2 bases; nucleotides outside the gene matches: 3. CDR3 protein: CASSELASGAYEQYF. The CDR3 DNA is TGCGCCAGCAGTGAGTTGGCTAGCGGGGCCTACGAGCAGTACTTC.

The chain links TRBV2 to TRBJ1-4, with 7 bases aligning to TRBD1. The CDR3 contains 13 residues. Trimming took 4 bases from V and 8 from J; bases not matched to a gene: 4. Germline V gene data show CDR1 as SNHLY and CDR2 as FYNNEI. The CDR3 bases are TGTGCCAGCAGTGGGACAGGAAGCGAAAAACTGTTTTTT. Residues: CASSGTGSEKLFF.

The chain links TRBV18 to TRBJ1-2, with 7 bases identical to TRBD1. Trimming took 4 bases from V and 12 from J; bases not matched to a gene: 17. The length of the CDR3 is 15 residues. Looked up from germline, CDR1 is KGHSH and CDR2 is LQKENI. The CDR3 here is CASSQGTATNDANTF. The CDR3 nucleotides are TGTGCCAGCTCACAAGGGACAGCTACCAACGATGCCAACACCTTC.

The sample holds one count of this clone. The chain employs TRBV29-1 and TRBJ1-3; D is possibly TRBD1 (6 bases). The CDR3 runs to 12 residues. Trimming left V 4 bases short and J 6 bases short, with 10 bases between. Germline CDR1 and CDR2: SQVTM and ANQGSEA. Written as DNA, the CDR3 is TGCAGCGTTGGACAGGCGGAAAACACCATATATTTT. Its translation: CSVGQAENTIYF. The variable domain in full, with the rest retrieved from reference TRBV29-1 and TRBJ1-3, is SAVISQKPSRDICQRGTSLTIQCQVDSQVTMMFWYRQQPGQSLTLIATANQGSEATYESGFVIDKFPISRPNLTFSTLTVSNMSPEDSSIYLCSVGQAENTIYFGEGSWLTVV.